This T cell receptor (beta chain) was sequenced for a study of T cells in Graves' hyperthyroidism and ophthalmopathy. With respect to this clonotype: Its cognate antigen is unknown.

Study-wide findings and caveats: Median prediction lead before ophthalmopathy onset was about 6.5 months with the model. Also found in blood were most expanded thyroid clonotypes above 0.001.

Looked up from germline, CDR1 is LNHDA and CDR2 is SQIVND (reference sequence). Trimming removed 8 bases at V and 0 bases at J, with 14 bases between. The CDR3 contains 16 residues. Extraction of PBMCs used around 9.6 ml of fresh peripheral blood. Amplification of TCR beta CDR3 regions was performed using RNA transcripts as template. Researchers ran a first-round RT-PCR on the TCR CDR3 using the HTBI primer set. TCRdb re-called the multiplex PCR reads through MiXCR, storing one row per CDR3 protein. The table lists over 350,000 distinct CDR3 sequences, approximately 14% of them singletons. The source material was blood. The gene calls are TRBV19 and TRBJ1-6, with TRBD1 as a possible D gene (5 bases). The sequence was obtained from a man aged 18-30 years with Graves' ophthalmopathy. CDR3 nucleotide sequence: TGTGCCAGTGGGGCTTCGGTGTTCTCCTATAATTCACCCCTCCACTTT. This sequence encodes CASGASVFSYNSPLHF.